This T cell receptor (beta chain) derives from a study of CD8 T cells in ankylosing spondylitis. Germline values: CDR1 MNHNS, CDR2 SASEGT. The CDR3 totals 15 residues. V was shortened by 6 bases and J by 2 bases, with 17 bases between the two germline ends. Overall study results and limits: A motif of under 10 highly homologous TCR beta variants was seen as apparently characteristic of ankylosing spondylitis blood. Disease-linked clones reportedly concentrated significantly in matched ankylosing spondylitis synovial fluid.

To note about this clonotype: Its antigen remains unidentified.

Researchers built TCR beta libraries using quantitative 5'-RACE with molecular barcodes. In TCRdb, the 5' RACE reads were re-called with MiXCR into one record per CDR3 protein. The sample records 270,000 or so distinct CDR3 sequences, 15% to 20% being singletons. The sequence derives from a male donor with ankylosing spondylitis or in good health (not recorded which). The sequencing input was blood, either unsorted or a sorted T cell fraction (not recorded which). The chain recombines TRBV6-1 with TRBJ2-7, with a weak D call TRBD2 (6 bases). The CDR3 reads CASRSYGGSTYEQYF. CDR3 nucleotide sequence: TGTGCCAGCAGATCATACGGGGGATCTACCTACGAGCAGTACTTC.